This T cell receptor beta chain was sequenced during a study of T-cell reconstitution after alpha-beta-depleted transplantation in children. Study-level findings and limits: T-cell numbers and diversity one year post-transplant derived largely from freshly generated T cells. Expanded clones from the graft, numbering several hundred, reportedly supplied alpha-beta T cells about two months after transplant.

Unmatched junction bases numbered 8, after V lost 1 base and J lost 3 bases. The CDR3 is 18 amino acids. The germline V gene has CDR1 SGHVS and CDR2 FNYEAQ. With regard to this clonotype: Its antigen is as yet unknown.

A TCRbeta library incorporating unique molecular identifiers was prepared. In TCRdb, the PCR reads were re-called with MiXCR into one record per CDR3 protein. The repertoire consists of 300,000 or so distinct CDR3 sequences, with around 20% occurring once and the leading ten covering 10% to 11%. This receptor was taken from a male patient aged 10 to 17 who had a stem cell transplant for acute lymphoblastic leukemia, so the T cells may come from the graft donor. The gene calls are TRBV7-6 and TRBJ1-4, with TRBD1 matching over 10 bases. The source was PBMCs, mostly from graft donor cells, collected 180 days after TCRalphabeta/CD19-depleted stem cell transplant. CDR3 nucleotide sequence: TGTGCCAGCAGCTTAGGACGGGACAGGGGCGGACCTAATGAAAAACTGTTTTTT. Translation: CASSLGRDRGGPNEKLFF.